This T cell receptor beta chain derives from a study of Ad26.COV2.S vaccination and SARS-CoV-2 variants. This CDR3 is 15 amino acids long. Germline lookup yields CDR1 SGDLS and CDR2 YYNGEE. The V and J ends lost 0 bases and 4 bases respectively, with 12 bases between them. Regarding treatment: over 15 received Ad26.COV2.S at low or high dose, single or two shots; several received placebo; per-sample allocation not given. Material that was analyzed had been drawn on day 63 after the first vaccine or placebo injection. Libraries were prepared by immunoSEQ multiplex PCR; TCRdb keeps only in-frame clonotypes and omits some of them. The sample carries 510,000 or so clones, around nine tenths recorded once.

The source material was peripheral blood, sampled in a trial of Ad26.COV2.S vaccine versus placebo. The clonotype originates from a person aged 18-65 years who received the Ad26.COV2.S COVID-19 vaccine or a placebo. J is TRBJ2-3 and V is TRBV9, with D tentatively TRBD2 (5 bases). CDR3 bases: TGTGCCAGCAGCGTAGGGACTTCGGAGGCAGATACGCAGTATTTT. This encodes CASSVGTSEADTQYF.